Described below is a single T cell receptor (beta chain) sequence and its context. Study processing details: Amplification of reference gene primers provided the estimated nucleated cell counts. Generated by immunoSEQ multiplex PCR, the TCRdb table keeps only in-frame clones and is missing some. Clonal size and the V and J genes are those of that table, whereas D and trimming came from the DNA. The table lists tens of thousands of clones, 90% of them singletons, with roughly 1.3% in the top ten. This sample is drawn from a study of blood T cell repertoires in COVID-19. Study in general: The analysed material was cDNA or gDNA that came from T cells, B-cell-depleted T cells, or PBMCs.

The germline gives CDR1 LNHNV, CDR2 YYDKDF (reference sequence). V lost 3 bases, J lost 3 bases, and 20 bases lay in between. The CDR3 loop spans 17 amino acids. This receptor was identified in a man between 60 and 75 years old with acute or convalescent COVID-19. Sequencing was done on a sample of peripheral blood. The chain has TRBV15 and TRBJ1-1, with D tentatively TRBD1 (5 bases). DNA of the CDR3: TGTGCCACCAGCAGCCTCCAGGGTAGGGATGTCCACACTGAAGCTTTCTTT. Protein: CATSSLQGRDVHTEAFF.